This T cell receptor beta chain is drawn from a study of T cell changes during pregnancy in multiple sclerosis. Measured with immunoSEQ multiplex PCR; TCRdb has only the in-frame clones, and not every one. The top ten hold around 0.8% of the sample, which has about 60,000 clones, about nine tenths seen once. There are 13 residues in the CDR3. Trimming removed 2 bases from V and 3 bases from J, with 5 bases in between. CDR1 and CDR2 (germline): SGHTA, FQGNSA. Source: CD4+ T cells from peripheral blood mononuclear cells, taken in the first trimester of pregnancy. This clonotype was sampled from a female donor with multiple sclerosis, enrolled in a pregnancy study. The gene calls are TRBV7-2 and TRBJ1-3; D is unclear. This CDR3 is CASSLIRGNTIYF. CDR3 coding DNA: TGTGCCAGCAGCTTAATTCGTGGAAACACCATATATTTT. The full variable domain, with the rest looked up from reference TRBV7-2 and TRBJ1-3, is GAGVSQSPSNKVTEKGKDVELRCDPISGHTALYWYRQSLGQGLEFLIYFQGNSAPDKSGLPSDRFSAERTGGSVSTLTIQRTQQEDSAVYLCASSLIRGNTIYFGEGSWLTVV.